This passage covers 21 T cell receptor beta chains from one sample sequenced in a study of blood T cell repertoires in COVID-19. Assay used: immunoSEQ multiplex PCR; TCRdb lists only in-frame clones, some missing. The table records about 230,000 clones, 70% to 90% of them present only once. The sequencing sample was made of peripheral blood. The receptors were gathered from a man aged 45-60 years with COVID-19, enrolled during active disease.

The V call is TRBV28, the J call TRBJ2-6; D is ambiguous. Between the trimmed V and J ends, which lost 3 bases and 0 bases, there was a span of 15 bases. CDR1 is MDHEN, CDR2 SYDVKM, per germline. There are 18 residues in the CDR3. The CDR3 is CASSLFLVLSSGANVLTF. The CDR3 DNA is TGTGCCAGCAGTTTGTTCTTAGTCCTAAGCTCTGGGGCCAACGTCCTGACTTTC.

The CDR3 DNA reads as TGCGCCAGCAGCTTGGACAGGGGCAAGGGTCAGCCCCAGCATTTT. Amino acids: CASSLDRGKGQPQHF. The chain combines TRBV5-1 with TRBJ1-5; 7 bases are shared with TRBD1. After removal of 0 bases from V and 6 bases from J, the junction contained 6 bases not matched to a gene. The germline gives CDR1 SGHRS, CDR2 YFSETQ. The CDR3 consists of 15 residues.

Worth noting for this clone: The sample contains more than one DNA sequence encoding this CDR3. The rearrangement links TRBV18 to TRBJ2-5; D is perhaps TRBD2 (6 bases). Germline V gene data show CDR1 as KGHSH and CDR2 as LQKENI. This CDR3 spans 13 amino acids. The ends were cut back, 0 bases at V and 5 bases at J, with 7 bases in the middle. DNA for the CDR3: TGTGCCAGCTCACCACCGGGAGGTGAGACCCAGTACTTC. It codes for CASSPPGGETQYF.

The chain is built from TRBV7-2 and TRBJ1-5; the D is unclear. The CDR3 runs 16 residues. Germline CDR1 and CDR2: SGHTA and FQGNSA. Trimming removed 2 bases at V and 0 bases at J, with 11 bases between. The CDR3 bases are TGTGCCAGCAGCTTAAGCTCAAGTTATAGCAATCAGCCCCAGCATTTT. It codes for CASSLSSSYSNQPQHF.

The CDR3 region is CATSRDKQIYEQYF. The CDR3 DNA sequence: TGTGCCACCAGCAGAGATAAACAGATCTACGAGCAGTACTTC. The V and J genes are TRBV15 and TRBJ2-7; D gene unclear. The germline V gene encodes CDR1 LNHNV and CDR2 YYDKDF (reference sequence). The CDR3 covers 14 residues. The V end was cut by 0 bases, the J end by 3 bases, with 9 bases between.

CDR3 sequence (DNA): TGCGCCAGCAGACGAAGGGACAGGGGAATTAACACCGGGGAGCTGTTTTTT. Amino acid sequence: CASRRRDRGINTGELFF. This chain links TRBV5-1 with TRBJ2-2; the match to TRBD1 covers 10 bases. Germline CDR1 reads SGHRS; CDR2 reads YFSETQ. The J segment lost 2 bases and the V segment lost 5 bases, leaving 9 bases of the junction unmatched. The CDR3 has 17 residues.

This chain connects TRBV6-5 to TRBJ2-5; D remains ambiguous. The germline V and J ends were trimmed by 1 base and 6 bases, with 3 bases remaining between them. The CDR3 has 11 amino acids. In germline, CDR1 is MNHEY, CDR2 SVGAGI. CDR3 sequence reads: CASSYLKTQYF. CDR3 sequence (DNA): TGTGCCAGCAGTTACTTAAAGACCCAGTACTTC.

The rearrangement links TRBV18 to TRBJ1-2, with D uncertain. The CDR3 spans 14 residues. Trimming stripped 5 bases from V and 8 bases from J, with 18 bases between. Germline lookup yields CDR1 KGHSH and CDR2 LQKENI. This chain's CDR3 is CASSEGQPSWGYTF. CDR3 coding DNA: TGTGCCAGCTCAGAGGGCCAACCCTCCTGGGGCTACACCTTC. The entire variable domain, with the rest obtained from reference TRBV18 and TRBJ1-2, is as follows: NAGVMQNPRHLVRRRGQEARLRCSPMKGHSHVYWYRQLPEEGLKFMVYLQKENIIDESGMPKERFSAEFPKEGPSILRIQQVVRGDSAAYFCASSEGQPSWGYTFGSGTRLTVV.

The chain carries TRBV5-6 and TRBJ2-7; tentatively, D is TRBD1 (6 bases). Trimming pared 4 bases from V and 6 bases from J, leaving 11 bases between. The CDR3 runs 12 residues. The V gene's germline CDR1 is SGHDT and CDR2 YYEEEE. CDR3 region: CASSPEGGEQYF. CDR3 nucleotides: TGTGCCAGCAGCCCGGAAGGGGGCGAGCAGTACTTC.

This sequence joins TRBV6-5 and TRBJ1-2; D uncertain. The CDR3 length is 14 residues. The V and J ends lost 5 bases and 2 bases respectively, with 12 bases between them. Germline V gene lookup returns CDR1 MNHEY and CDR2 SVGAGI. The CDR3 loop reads CASSQPGRNYGYTF. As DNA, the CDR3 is TGTGCCAGCAGTCAACCCGGGAGGAACTATGGCTACACCTTC.

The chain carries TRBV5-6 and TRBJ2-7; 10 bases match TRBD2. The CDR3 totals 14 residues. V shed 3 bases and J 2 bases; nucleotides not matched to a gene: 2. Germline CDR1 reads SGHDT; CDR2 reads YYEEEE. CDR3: CASSSSGSTYEQYF. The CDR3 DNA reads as TGTGCCAGCAGCTCTAGCGGGAGTACCTACGAGCAGTACTTC.

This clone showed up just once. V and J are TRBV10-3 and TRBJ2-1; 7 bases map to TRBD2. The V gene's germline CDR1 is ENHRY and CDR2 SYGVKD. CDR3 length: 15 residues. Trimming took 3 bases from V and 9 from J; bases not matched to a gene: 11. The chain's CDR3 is CAISDPRGEVAEQFF. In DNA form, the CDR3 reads TGTGCCATCAGTGACCCCCGGGGGGAGGTTGCTGAGCAGTTCTTC.

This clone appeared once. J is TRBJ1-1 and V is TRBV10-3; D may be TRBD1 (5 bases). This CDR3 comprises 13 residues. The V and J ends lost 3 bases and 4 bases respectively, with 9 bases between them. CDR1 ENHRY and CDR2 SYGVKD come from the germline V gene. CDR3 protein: CAISDSTATEAFF. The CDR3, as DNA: TGTGCCATCAGTGATTCGACAGCCACTGAAGCTTTCTTT.

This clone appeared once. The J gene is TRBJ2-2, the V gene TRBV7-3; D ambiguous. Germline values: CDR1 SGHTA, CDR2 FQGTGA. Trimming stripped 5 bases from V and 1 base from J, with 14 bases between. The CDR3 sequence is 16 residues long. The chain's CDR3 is CASSPLGQENTGELFF. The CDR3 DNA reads TGTGCCAGCAGCCCCCTGGGCCAGGAGAACACCGGGGAGCTGTTTTTT.

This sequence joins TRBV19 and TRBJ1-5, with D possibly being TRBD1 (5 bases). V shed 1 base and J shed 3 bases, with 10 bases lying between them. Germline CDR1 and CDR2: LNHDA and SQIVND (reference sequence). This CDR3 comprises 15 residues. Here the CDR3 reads CASSIVRGNNQPQHF. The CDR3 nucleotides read TGTGCCAGTAGTATAGTCCGGGGGAACAATCAGCCCCAGCATTTT. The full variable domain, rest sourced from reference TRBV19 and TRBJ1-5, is DGGITQSPKYLFRKEGQNVTLSCEQNLNHDAMYWYRQDPGQGLRLIYYSQIVNDFQKGDIAEGYSVSREKKESFPLTVTSAQKNPTAFYLCASSIVRGNNQPQHFGDGTRLSIL.

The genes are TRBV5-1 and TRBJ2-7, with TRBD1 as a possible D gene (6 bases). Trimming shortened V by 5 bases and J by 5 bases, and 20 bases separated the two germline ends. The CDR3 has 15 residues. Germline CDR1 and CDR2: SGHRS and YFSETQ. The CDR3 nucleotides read TGCGCCAGCAGTGGTCGTCCCGAGGGGGAAAACGAGCAGTACTTC. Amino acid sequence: CASSGRPEGENEQYF. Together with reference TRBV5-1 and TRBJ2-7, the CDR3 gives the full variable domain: KAGVTQTPRYLIKTRGQQVTLSCSPISGHRSVSWYQQTPGQGLQFLFEYFSETQRNKGNFPGRFSGRQFSNSRSEMNVSTLELGDSALYLCASSGRPEGENEQYFGPGTRLTVT.

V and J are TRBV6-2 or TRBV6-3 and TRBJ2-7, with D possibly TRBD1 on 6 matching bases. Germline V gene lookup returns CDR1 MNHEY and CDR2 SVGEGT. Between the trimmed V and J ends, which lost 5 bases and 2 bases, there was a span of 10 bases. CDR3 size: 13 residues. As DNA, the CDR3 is TGTGCCAGCAGTCACGGGACAACCTACGAGCAGTACTTC. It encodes CASSHGTTYEQYF.

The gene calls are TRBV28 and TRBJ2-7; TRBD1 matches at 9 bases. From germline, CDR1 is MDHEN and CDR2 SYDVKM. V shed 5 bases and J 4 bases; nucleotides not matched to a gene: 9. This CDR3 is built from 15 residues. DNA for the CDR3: TGTGCCAGCAGTCAACCGGGACAGGGTCGGTACGAGCAGTACTTC. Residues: CASSQPGQGRYEQYF.

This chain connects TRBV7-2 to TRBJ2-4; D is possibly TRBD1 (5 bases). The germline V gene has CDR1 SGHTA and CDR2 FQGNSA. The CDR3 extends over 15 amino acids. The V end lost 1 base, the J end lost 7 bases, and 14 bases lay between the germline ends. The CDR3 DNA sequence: TGTGCCAGCAGCTTAGAGTCAGGGTATGGTAACATTCAGTACTTC. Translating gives CASSLESGYGNIQYF.

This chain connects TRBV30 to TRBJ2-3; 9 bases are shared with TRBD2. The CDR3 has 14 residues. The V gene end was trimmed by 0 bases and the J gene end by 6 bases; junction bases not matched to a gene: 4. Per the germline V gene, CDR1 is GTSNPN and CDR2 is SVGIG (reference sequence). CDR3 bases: TGTGCCTGGAGTGTTGCGGGGGGGCACGATACGCAGTATTTT. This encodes CAWSVAGGHDTQYF. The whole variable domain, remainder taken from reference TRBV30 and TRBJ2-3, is SQTIHQWPATLVQPVGSPLSLECTVEGTSNPNLYWYRQAAGRGLQLLFYSVGIGQISSEVPQNLSASRPQDRQFILSSKKLLLSDSGFYLCAWSVAGGHDTQYFGPGTRLTVL.

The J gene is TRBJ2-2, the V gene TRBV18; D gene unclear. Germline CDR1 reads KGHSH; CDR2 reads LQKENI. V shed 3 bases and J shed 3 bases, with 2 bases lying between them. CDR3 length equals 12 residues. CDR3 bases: TGTGCCAGCTCACCCTACACCGGGGAGCTGTTTTTT. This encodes CASSPYTGELFF.